The 19 T cell receptor beta chains listed next were all sequenced from one sample in a study of blood T cell repertoires in COVID-19. Only in-frame clones appear in the TCRdb table, and some are missing; sequencing was by immunoSEQ multiplex PCR. Of about 220,000 clones in the sample, just under 85% were seen once. The sequenced sample was PBMCs or T cells enriched from blood (not recorded which). The source is a woman aged 40-49 years with acute COVID-19.

The rearrangement links TRBV7-2 to TRBJ2-2; TRBD2 matches at 9 bases. CDR1 is SGHTA, CDR2 FQGNSA, per germline. The V gene end was trimmed by 6 bases and the J gene end by 6 bases; junction bases not matched to a gene: 8. There are 15 residues in the CDR3. DNA for the CDR3: TGTGCCAGCAGATTGGGTAGCGGGAGAGCCGGGGAGCTGTTTTTT. It translates to CASRLGSGRAGELFF.

This CDR3 reads CATSRRGQQSYYGYTF. CDR3 DNA sequence: TGTGCCACCAGCAGACGGGGACAGCAAAGCTACTATGGCTACACCTTC. The chain has TRBV15 and TRBJ1-2, with TRBD1 matching 7 bases. V lost 2 bases, J lost 3 bases, and 9 bases stayed unmatched. CDR1 LNHNV and CDR2 YYDKDF come from the germline V gene (reference sequence). CDR3 length: 16 amino acids.

The V gene is TRBV6-5, the J gene TRBJ1-3; D is unresolved. The germline V gene has CDR1 MNHEY and CDR2 SVGAGI. There are 15 residues in the CDR3. The germline V and J ends were trimmed by 2 bases and 0 bases, with 8 bases remaining between them. The CDR3 DNA follows: TGTGCCAGCAGTTACACCCCGGGCTCTGGAAACACCATATATTTT. It translates to CASSYTPGSGNTIYF.

The CDR3 nucleotides are TGCAGCGCCACGTTGGGCCAAGTGAACACTGAAGCTTTCTTT. Encoded protein: CSATLGQVNTEAFF. The rearrangement uses TRBV29-1 and TRBJ1-1, with D unclear. This CDR3 is built from 14 residues. Germline CDR1 and CDR2: SQVTM and ANQGSEA. V was pared by 7 bases and J by 0 bases, with 15 bases between.

This chain links TRBV5-5 with TRBJ1-2; the D gene is possibly TRBD1 (5 bases). The CDR3 is 15 residues long. Trimming stripped 0 bases from V and 2 bases from J, with 11 bases between. Germline V gene data show CDR1 as SGHKS and CDR2 as YYEKEE (reference sequence). The CDR3 sequence is CASSLGQFSNYGYTF. In DNA, the CDR3 is TGTGCCAGCAGCTTGGGACAGTTTTCCAACTATGGCTACACCTTC.

V usage is TRBV7-9 and J usage is TRBJ1-6; 7 positions agree with TRBD1. CDR1 and CDR2 from the germline V gene are SEHNR and FQNEAQ (reference sequence). V lost 4 bases to trimming and J lost 5 bases; unmatched junction nucleotides: 8. The CDR3 has 16 residues. The CDR3 nucleotides are TGTGCCAGCAGCTCTCCGAGGGGGACAGATAATTCACCCCTCCACTTT. It codes for CASSSPRGTDNSPLHF.

This chain links TRBV16 with TRBJ2-7, with D perhaps matching TRBD2 (5 bases). CDR1 is KGHSY and CDR2 is FQNENV in the germline V gene. V shed 6 bases and J shed 7 bases, with 10 bases lying between them. The CDR3 is 11 residues long. As DNA, the CDR3 is TGTGCCAGCAGAAGGACGGGGGAGCAGTACTTC. Translation gives CASRRTGEQYF.

This chain uses TRBV28 with TRBJ1-1, with TRBD1 matching 8 bases. J lost 1 base, V lost 2 bases, and 3 bases had no gene match. Germline V CDR1 and CDR2: MDHEN, SYDVKM. This CDR3 is built from 15 residues. The CDR3 loop reads CASSLTTGGNTEAFF. The CDR3 DNA sequence: TGTGCCAGCAGTTTAACAACAGGGGGGAACACTGAAGCTTTCTTT.

This clone was seen only once. The J gene is TRBJ2-2, the V gene TRBV25-1; tentative D call: TRBD2 (5 bases). The CDR3 runs to 16 residues. The germline V and J ends were trimmed by 6 bases and 1 base, with 15 bases remaining between them. Germline assignment: CDR1 MGHDK and CDR2 SYGVNS. In nucleotides, the CDR3 is TGTGCCAGCAGCGGGAACGGGGAGTGGAACACCGGGGAGCTGTTTTTT. This gives the protein CASSGNGEWNTGELFF.

The sample holds a few counts of this clone. V is TRBV19 and J is TRBJ1-4; D perhaps matches TRBD1 (6 bases). The germline V gene has CDR1 LNHDA and CDR2 SQIVND (reference sequence). This CDR3 spans 15 amino acids. V lost 4 bases, J lost 0 bases, and 9 bases lay in between. The CDR3 region is CASSKRDTTNEKLFF. The CDR3 DNA follows: TGTGCCAGTAGTAAACGGGACACAACTAATGAAAAACTGTTTTTT.

This chain connects TRBV7-9 to TRBJ1-4; maybe TRBD1 (5 bases). The CDR3 extends over 14 amino acids. V lost 2 bases, J lost 7 bases, and 11 bases lay in between. In germline, CDR1 is SEHNR, CDR2 FQNEAQ (reference sequence). This chain's CDR3 is CASSLRGTGEKLFF. DNA for the CDR3: TGTGCCAGCAGCTTAAGGGGCACAGGTGAAAAACTGTTTTTT.

This chain joins TRBV19 and TRBJ2-7; TRBD1 matches 9 bases. V was pared by 4 bases and J by 3 bases, with 13 bases of the junction left unmatched. From germline, CDR1 is LNHDA and CDR2 SQIVND (reference sequence). The CDR3 contains 17 residues. CDR3 DNA: TGTGCCAGTAGTACCCCCAAGAAGGGACAGGGATACTACGAGCAGTACTTC. Amino acid sequence: CASSTPKKGQGYYEQYF.

CDR3: CASSPAAGKLFF. Here the CDR3 DNA reads TGTGCCAGCAGCCCCGCCGCCGGAAAACTGTTTTTT. The J gene is TRBJ1-4, the V gene TRBV3-1 (or the pseudogene TRBV3-2); D gene uncertain. Trimming removed 4 bases at V and 10 bases at J, with 10 bases between. Per germline, CDR1 LGHDT and CDR2 YNNKEL (reference sequence). This CDR3 has 12 residues.

V and J are TRBV9 and TRBJ2-5, with D possibly matching TRBD2 (6 bases). V was cut by 0 bases and J by 5 bases, with 8 bases left in between. The CDR3 consists of 13 residues. Germline CDR1 is SGDLS and CDR2 is YYNGEE. CDR3 nucleotide sequence: TGTGCCAGCAGCGTAGTCGCGGGGGAGACCCAGTACTTC. The encoded protein is CASSVVAGETQYF.

The V call is TRBV4-2, the J call TRBJ1-1; TRBD1 matches 9 bases. Germline loops: CDR1 LGHNA, CDR2 YNFKEQ. There are 16 residues in the CDR3. The junction had 10 bases not matched to a gene; V was cut back by 0 bases and J by 8 bases. CDR3 sequence (DNA): TGTGCCAGCAGCCAAGATCTGAGTACAGGGGGCTTAGAAGCTTTCTTT. Amino acids: CASSQDLSTGGLEAFF.

A few counts support this clone. In DNA form, the CDR3 reads TGTGCCAGCAGCTCCACATCGCTGGGGGAGCTGTTTTTT. This sequence encodes CASSSTSLGELFF. The chain is built from TRBV11-2 and TRBJ2-2; D call uncertain. V was pared by 4 bases and J by 8 bases, with 11 bases between. Germline assignment: CDR1 SGHAT and CDR2 FQNNGV. This CDR3 contains 13 residues.

This rearrangement joins TRBV19 to TRBJ1-4, with 8 bases matching TRBD1. In germline, CDR1 is LNHDA, CDR2 SQIVND (reference sequence). The V gene end was trimmed by 5 bases and the J gene end by 8 bases; junction bases not matched to a gene: 10. The CDR3 consists of 15 residues. CDR3 loop: CASSPRQGTAEKLFF. CDR3 DNA sequence: TGTGCCAGTAGTCCAAGACAGGGGACGGCGGAAAAACTGTTTTTT.

This sequence joins TRBV12-3 or TRBV12-4 and TRBJ1-1; possibly TRBD1 for D (6 bases). Trimming removed 3 bases at V and 13 bases at J, with 12 bases between. The CDR3 extends over 11 amino acids. CDR3 coding DNA: TGTGCCAGCAGTTTCCTAGGGGGGGGTTTCTTT. It yields the protein CASSFLGGGFF.

The rearrangement uses TRBV28 and TRBJ1-6, with unresolved D. V was pared by 6 bases and J by 7 bases, with 4 bases between. The length of the CDR3 is 11 residues. Germline CDR1 and CDR2: MDHEN and SYDVKM. The CDR3 sequence: CASSLNSPLHF. The CDR3 nucleotides read TGTGCCAGCAGCCTGAATTCACCCCTCCACTTT.